The rows below give T cell receptor beta chains drawn from one sample of a study of blood T cell repertoires in COVID-19. Measured with immunoSEQ multiplex PCR; TCRdb has only the in-frame clones, and not every one. The sample holds roughly 87,000 clones, 86% seen once. Input material: peripheral blood. These receptors were obtained from a human donor in a cohort sampled during active COVID-19. The CDR3 runs from the conserved cysteine through the conserved F or W. The D gene is left open where the match is weak. Clone size is not always given. Where it is, it says once, few, many or a class for expanded clones.

j_gene	abundance	v_gene	d_gene	CDR3nt	CDR3aa
TRBJ1-1	NA	TRBV19	TRBD1	TGTGCCAGTAGTATATCGGGGACAGGGTTGAACACTGAAGCTTTCTTT	CASSISGTGLNTEAFF
TRBJ2-3	NA	TRBV19	TRBD2	TGTGCCAGTAGGCTAGCGGGAGCCCCCGATACGCAGTATTTT	CASRLAGAPDTQYF
TRBJ2-2	medium-sized	TRBV27	TRBD1	TGTGCCAGCAGTACTACCGGGACAGGCCGTCTTGGGGAGCTGTTTTTT	CASSTTGTGRLGELFF
TRBJ2-7	NA	TRBV29-1	NA	TGCAGCGTAGAGGTGCAGGGGGGTTACGAGCAGTACTTC	CSVEVQGGYEQYF
TRBJ2-4	NA	TRBV9	NA	TGTGCCAGCAGCGTAGCCGGGGGAGGCGGAAACATTCAGTACTTC	CASSVAGGGGNIQYF
TRBJ2-2	NA	TRBV30	TRBD1	TGTGCCTGGAGTGTCTACGGGACAGGAGGCACCGGGGAGCTGTTTTTT	CAWSVYGTGGTGELFF
TRBJ2-5	NA	TRBV19	NA	TGTGCCAGTAGTCGGGGGTACCAAGAGACCCAGTACTTC	CASSRGYQETQYF
TRBJ2-7	NA	TRBV19	NA	TGTGCCAGTAGTATACCAGGGTCCTACGAGCAGTACTTC	CASSIPGSYEQYF
TRBJ2-5	NA	TRBV19	NA	TGTGCCAGTAGTATACAGAGCGGATACCAAGAGACCCAGTACTTC	CASSIQSGYQETQYF
TRBJ1-5	NA	TRBV19	NA	TGTGCCAGTAGTATGGGGGCCGCCGTCCAGCCCCAGCATTTT	CASSMGAAVQPQHF
TRBJ2-1	NA	TRBV5-3	TRBD2	TGTGCCAGAAGACGGACTAGCGGATATTGTTCTCCTCACAATGAGCAGTTCTTC	CARRRTSGYCSPHNEQFF